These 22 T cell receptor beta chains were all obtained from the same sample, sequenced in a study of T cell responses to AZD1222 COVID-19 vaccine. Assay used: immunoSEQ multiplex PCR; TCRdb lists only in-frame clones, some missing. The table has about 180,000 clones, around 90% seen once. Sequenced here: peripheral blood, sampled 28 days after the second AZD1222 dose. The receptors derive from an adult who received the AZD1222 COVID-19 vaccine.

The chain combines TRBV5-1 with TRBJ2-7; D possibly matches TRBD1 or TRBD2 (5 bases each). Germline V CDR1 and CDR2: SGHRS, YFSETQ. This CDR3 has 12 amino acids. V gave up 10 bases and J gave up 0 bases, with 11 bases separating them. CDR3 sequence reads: CASRDDSYEQYF. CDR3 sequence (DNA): TGCGCCTCCCGGGACGACTCCTACGAGCAGTACTTC.

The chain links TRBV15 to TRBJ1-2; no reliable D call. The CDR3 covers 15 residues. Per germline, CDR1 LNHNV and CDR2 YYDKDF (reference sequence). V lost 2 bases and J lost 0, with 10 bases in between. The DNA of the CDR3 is TGTGCCACCAGCAGACGCGACGTCCCTAACTATGGCTACACCTTC. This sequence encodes CATSRRDVPNYGYTF.

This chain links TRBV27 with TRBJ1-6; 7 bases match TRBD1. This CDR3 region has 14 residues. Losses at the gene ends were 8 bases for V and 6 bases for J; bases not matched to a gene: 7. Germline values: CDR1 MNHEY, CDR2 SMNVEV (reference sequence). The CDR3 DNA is TGTGCCAGCTCTAAGGGGACAGTTAATTCACCCCTCCACTTT. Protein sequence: CASSKGTVNSPLHF.

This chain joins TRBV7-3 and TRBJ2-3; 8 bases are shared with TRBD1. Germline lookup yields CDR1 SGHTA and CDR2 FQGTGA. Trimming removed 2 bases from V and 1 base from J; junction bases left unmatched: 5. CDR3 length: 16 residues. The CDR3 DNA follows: TGTGCCAGCAGCTTAGACCTGGGACAGGGCACAGATACGCAGTATTTT. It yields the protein CASSLDLGQGTDTQYF.

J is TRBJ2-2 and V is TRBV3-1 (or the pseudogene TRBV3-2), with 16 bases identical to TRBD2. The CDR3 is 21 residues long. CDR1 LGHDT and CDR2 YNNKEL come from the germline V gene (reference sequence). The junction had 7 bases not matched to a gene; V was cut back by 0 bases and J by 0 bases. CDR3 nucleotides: TGTGCCAGCAGCCAAGATCGTACGGGACTAGCGGGGGGGACGAACACCGGGGAGCTGTTTTTT. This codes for CASSQDRTGLAGGTNTGELFF.

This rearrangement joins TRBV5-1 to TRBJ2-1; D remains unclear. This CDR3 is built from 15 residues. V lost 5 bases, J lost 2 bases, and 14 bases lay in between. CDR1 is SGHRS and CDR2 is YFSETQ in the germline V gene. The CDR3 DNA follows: TGCGCCAGCAGAGACCTGTACAGTCCCTACAATGAGCAGTTCTTC. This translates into CASRDLYSPYNEQFF.

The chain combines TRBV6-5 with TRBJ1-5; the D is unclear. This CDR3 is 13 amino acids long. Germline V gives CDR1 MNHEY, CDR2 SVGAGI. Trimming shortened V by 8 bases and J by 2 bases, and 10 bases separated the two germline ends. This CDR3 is CASHQIGNQPQHF. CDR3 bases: TGTGCCAGCCACCAAATCGGCAATCAGCCCCAGCATTTT.

DNA of the CDR3: TGTGCCTGGAGTGTACAGAGCACCGGGGAGCTGTTTTTT. Protein product: CAWSVQSTGELFF. The chain employs TRBV30 and TRBJ2-2, with unresolved D. Trimming left V 0 bases short and J 4 bases short, with 6 bases between. There are 13 residues in the CDR3. CDR1 and CDR2 (germline): GTSNPN, SVGIG (reference sequence).

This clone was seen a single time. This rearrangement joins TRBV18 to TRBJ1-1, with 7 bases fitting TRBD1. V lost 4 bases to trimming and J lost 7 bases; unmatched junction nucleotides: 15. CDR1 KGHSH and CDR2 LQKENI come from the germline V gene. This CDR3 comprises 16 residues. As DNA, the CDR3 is TGTGCCAGCTCACAGCGGGACAGTGGGCCCTTTTTTGAAGCTTTCTTT. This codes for CASSQRDSGPFFEAFF.

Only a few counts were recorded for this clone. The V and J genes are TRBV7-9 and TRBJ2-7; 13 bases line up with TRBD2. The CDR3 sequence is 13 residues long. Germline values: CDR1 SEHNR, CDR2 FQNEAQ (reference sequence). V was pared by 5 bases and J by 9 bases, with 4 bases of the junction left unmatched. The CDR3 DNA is TGTGCCAGCAGCCTTGGGACTAGCGGGGTGCAGTACTTC. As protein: CASSLGTSGVQYF.

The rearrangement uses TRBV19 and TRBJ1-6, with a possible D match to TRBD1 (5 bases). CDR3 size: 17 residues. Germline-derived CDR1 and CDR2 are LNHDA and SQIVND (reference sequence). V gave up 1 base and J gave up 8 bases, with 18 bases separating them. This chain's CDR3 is CASSIGEAGLRDSPLHF. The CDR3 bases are TGTGCCAGTAGTATAGGAGAGGCAGGGTTGCGAGATTCACCCCTCCACTTT.

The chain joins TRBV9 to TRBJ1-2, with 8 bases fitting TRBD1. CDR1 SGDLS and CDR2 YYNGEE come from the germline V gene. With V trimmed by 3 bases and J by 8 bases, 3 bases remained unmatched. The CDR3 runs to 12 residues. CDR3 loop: CASSAYRGGYTF. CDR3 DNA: TGTGCCAGCAGCGCCTACAGGGGGGGCTACACCTTC.

The CDR3 spells CASSKIQDYNEQFF. The CDR3 DNA is TGTGCCAGTAGTAAGATACAGGATTACAATGAGCAGTTCTTC. The V and J genes are TRBV19 and TRBJ2-1, with D perhaps TRBD1 (5 bases). CDR3 size: 14 residues. Trimming pared 4 bases from V and 4 bases from J, leaving 11 bases between. Germline loops: CDR1 LNHDA, CDR2 SQIVND (reference sequence).

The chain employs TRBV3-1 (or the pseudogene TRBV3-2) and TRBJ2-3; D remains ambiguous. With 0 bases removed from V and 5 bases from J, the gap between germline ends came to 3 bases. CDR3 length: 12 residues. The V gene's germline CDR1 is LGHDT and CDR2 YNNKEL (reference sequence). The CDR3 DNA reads TGTGCCAGCAGCCAAGACGTAGATACGCAGTATTTT. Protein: CASSQDVDTQYF.

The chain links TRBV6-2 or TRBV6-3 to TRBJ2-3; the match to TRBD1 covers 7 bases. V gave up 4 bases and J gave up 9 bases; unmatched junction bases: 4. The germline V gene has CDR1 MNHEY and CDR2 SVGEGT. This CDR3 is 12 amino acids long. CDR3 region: CASSFTGDTQYF. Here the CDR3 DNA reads TGTGCCAGCAGTTTCACAGGGGACACGCAGTATTTT.

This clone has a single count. CDR3 DNA sequence: TGCGCCAGCAGCCAAGGCTCACGACAACTAACGGAAGCTTTCTTT. Its translation is CASSQGSRQLTEAFF. The chain has TRBV4-3 and TRBJ1-1; no clear D gene. Germline V gene lookup returns CDR1 LGHNA and CDR2 YSLEER. The CDR3 runs to 15 residues. Trimming removed 1 base at V and 8 bases at J, with 17 bases between.

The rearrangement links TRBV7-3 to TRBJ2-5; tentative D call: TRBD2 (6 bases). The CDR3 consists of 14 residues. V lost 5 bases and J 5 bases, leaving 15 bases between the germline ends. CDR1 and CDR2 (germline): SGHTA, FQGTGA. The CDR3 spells CASSPGTWDETQYF. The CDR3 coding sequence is TGTGCCAGCAGCCCCGGGACTTGGGACGAGACCCAGTACTTC. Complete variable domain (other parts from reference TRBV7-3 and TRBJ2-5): GAGVSQTPSNKVTEKGKYVELRCDPISGHTALYWYRQSLGQGPEFLIYFQGTGAADDSGLPNDRFFAVRPEGSVSTLKIQRTERGDSAVYLCASSPGTWDETQYFGPGTRLLVL.

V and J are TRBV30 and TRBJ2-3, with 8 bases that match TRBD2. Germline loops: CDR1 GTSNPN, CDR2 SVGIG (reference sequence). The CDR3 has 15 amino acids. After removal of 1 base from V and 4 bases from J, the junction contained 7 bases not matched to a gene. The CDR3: CAWSGGGGPSDTQYF. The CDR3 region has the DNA TGTGCCTGGAGTGGAGGCGGGGGGCCGTCAGATACGCAGTATTTT.

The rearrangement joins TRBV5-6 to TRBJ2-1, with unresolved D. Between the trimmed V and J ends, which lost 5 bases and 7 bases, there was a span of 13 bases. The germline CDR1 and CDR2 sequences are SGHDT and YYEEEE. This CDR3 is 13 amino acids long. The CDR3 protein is CASRGSGLNEQFF. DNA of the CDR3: TGTGCCAGCAGGGGCTCGGGTCTAAATGAGCAGTTCTTC.

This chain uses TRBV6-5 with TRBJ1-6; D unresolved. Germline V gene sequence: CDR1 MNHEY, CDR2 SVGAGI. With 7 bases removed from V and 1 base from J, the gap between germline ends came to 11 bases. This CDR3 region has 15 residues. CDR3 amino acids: CASTLVGSYNSPLHF. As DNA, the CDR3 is TGTGCCAGCACCCTAGTAGGGTCCTATAATTCACCCCTCCACTTT.

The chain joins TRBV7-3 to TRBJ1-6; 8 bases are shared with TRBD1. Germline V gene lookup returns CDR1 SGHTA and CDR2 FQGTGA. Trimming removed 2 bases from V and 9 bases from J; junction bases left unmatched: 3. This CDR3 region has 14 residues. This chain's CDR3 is CASSLGQGGSPLHF. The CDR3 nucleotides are TGTGCCAGCAGCTTAGGACAGGGCGGTTCACCCCTCCACTTT. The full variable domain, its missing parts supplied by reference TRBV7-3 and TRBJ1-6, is GAGVSQTPSNKVTEKGKYVELRCDPISGHTALYWYRQSLGQGPEFLIYFQGTGAADDSGLPNDRFFAVRPEGSVSTLKIQRTERGDSAVYLCASSLGQGGSPLHFGNGTRLTVT.

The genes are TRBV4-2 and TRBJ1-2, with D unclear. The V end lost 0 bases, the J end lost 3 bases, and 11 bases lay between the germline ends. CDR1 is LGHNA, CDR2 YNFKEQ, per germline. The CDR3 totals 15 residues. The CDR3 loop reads CASSQEWSRDYGYTF. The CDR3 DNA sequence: TGTGCCAGCAGCCAAGAGTGGAGCCGTGACTATGGCTACACCTTC.